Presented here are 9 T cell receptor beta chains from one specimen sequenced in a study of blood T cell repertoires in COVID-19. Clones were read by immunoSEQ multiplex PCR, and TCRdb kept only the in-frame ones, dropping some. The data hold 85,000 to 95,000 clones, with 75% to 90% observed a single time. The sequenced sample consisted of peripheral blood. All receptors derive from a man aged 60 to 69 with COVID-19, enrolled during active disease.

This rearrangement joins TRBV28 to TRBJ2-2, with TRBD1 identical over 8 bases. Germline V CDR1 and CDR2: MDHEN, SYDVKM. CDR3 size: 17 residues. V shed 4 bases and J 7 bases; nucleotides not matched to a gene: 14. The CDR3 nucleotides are TGTGCCAGCAGTTGGACCCCTTTGGACAGGGAAATCGGGGAGCTGTTTTTT. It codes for CASSWTPLDREIGELFF.

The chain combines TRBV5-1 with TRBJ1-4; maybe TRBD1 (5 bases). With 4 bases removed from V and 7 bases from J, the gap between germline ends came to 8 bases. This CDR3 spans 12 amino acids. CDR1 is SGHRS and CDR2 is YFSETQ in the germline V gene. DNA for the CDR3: TGCGCCAGCAGCGTCGACAGTGAAAAACTGTTTTTT. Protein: CASSVDSEKLFF.

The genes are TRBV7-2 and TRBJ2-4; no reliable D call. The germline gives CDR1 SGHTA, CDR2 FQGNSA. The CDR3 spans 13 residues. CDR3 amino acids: CATLELAKNIQYF. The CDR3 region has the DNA TGTGCAACTCTTGAACTAGCCAAAAACATTCAGTACTTC. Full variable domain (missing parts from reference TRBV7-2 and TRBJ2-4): GAGVSQSPSNKVTEKGKDVELRCDPISGHTALYWYRQSLGQGLEFLIYFQGNSAPDKSGLPSDRFSAERTGGSVSTLTIQRTQQEDSAVYLCATLELAKNIQYFGAGTRLSVL.

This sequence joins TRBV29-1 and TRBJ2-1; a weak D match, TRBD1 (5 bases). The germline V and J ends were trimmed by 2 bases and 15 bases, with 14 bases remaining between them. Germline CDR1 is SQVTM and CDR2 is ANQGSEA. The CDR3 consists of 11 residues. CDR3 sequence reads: CSVERADQGFF. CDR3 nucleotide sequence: TGCAGCGTTGAACGGGCCGATCAGGGGTTCTTC.

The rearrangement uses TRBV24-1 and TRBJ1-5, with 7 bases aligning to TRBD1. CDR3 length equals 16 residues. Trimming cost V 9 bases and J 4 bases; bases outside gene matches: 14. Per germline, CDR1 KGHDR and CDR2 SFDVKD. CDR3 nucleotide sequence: TGTGCCACCCTTAGGAATTTGACAGGGATAAATCAGCCCCAGCATTTT. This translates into CATLRNLTGINQPQHF.

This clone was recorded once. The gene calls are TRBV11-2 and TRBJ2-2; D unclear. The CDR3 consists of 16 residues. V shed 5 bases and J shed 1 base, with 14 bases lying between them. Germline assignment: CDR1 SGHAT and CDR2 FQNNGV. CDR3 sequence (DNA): TGTGCCAGCAGCCCTTCGAATCCGGGGAACACCGGGGAGCTGTTTTTT. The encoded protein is CASSPSNPGNTGELFF.

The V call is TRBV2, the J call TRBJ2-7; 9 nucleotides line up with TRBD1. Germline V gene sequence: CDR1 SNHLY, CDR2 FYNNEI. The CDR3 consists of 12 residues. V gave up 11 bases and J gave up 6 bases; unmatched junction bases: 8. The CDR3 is CAGGTGSGEQYF. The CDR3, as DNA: TGTGCCGGGGGGACAGGGTCGGGCGAGCAGTACTTC.

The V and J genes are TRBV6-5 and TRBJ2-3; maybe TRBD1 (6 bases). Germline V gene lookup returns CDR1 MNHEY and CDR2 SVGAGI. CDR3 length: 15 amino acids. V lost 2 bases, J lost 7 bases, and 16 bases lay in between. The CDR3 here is CASSYTAGEVYTQYF. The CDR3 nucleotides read TGTGCCAGCAGTTACACTGCAGGGGAAGTGTATACGCAGTATTTT.

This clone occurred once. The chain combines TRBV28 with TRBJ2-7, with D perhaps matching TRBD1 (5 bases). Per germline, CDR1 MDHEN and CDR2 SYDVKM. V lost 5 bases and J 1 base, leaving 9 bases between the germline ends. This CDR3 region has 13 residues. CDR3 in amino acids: CASSGRTSYEQYF. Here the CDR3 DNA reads TGTGCCAGCAGTGGACGGACATCCTACGAGCAGTACTTC.